This T cell receptor beta chain was documented in a study of OX40 agonist ivuxolimab in advanced cancers. The sample holds one count of this clone. Baseline, cycle 4 day 1, and cycle 7 day 1 were the blood sampling points. Method: immunoSEQ multiplex PCR; TCRdb's copy keeps in-frame clones and lacks some. The sample lists tens of thousands of clones, approximately 86% occurring once. The CDR3 sequence is 15 residues long. The germline V gene encodes CDR1 MDHEN and CDR2 SYDVKM. The junction had 3 bases not matched to a gene; V was cut back by 4 bases and J by 1 base. V gene TRBV28 combines with J gene TRBJ2-3; 9 nucleotides line up with TRBD2. The source of this sequence is an adult with an advanced solid tumor such as melanoma, head and neck, liver or kidney cancer. The material sequenced was CD4+ or CD8+ T cells sorted from blood, taken in a trial of the OX40 agonist ivuxolimab. CDR3: CASSSRLAGTDTQYF. The CDR3 coding sequence is TGTGCCAGCAGTTCCCGACTAGCGGGCACAGATACGCAGTATTTT.